The 26 T cell receptor beta chains below all came from one sample that was sequenced in a study of beta chain features in type 1 diabetes. Their antigen targets remain unknown. Study-wide results and caveats: Moderately but significantly shorter TCRB CDR3s were found in Type 1 diabetes patients in all four CD4+ subsets.

Since all of the isolated RNA was reverse transcribed, expressed TCRB transcripts were what got sequenced. Using immunoSEQ multiplex PCR, the repertoire was profiled, and TCRdb retains in-frame clones only, with some absent. The top ten hold 0.4% to 0.55% of the sample, which has roughly 150,000 clones, 10% seen once. Sequencing was carried out using central memory CD4+ T cells from blood. Every receptor here comes from a man under 40 with type 1 diabetes.

In this sample, this clone turned up a few times. J is TRBJ2-3 and V is TRBV19, with D tentatively TRBD2 (6 bases). V shed 9 bases and J shed 4 bases, with 14 bases lying between them. Germline values: CDR1 LNHDA, CDR2 SQIVND (reference sequence). This CDR3 is built from 13 residues. Written as DNA, the CDR3 is TGTGCCAGCAGACTAGATACTTCAGATACGCAGTATTTT. The encoded protein is CASRLDTSDTQYF.

V usage is TRBV5-1 and J usage is TRBJ2-2; D gene ambiguous. Trimming left V 0 bases short and J 5 bases short, with 8 bases between. Germline values: CDR1 SGHRS, CDR2 YFSETQ. The CDR3 has 14 residues. The CDR3 DNA is TGCGCCAGCAGCTTGGATGGGCTAACCGGGGAGCTGTTTTTT. It translates to CASSLDGLTGELFF.

This chain joins TRBV14 and TRBJ2-7, with D hard to call. The CDR3 loop spans 13 amino acids. Trimming shortened V by 1 base and J by 4 bases, and 8 bases separated the two germline ends. The germline CDR1 and CDR2 sequences are SGHDN and FVKESK. The CDR3 region has the DNA TGTGCCAGCAGCCAAGTAGGAGTATACGAGCAGTACTTC. Its protein product is CASSQVGVYEQYF.

The rearrangement uses TRBV7-2 and TRBJ1-1; 10 nucleotides match TRBD1. V dropped 5 bases and J dropped 4; count of bases not matched to a gene: 4. The CDR3 totals 14 residues. The V gene's germline CDR1 is SGHTA and CDR2 FQGNSA. The CDR3 region is CASSDRTGGTEAFF. The CDR3 coding sequence is TGTGCCAGCAGCGACCGGACAGGGGGCACTGAAGCTTTCTTT.

Only a few counts were recorded for this clone. The rearrangement joins TRBV10-3 to TRBJ2-5, with TRBD2 matching 12 bases. CDR3 length: 14 amino acids. With 4 bases clipped from V and 5 bases from J, the junction kept 2 bases outside the gene matches. Per germline, CDR1 ENHRY and CDR2 SYGVKD. CDR3: CAISGLAGDETQYF. The CDR3 nucleotides are TGTGCCATCAGTGGACTAGCGGGAGACGAGACCCAGTACTTC.

The chain carries TRBV5-6 and TRBJ1-1, with D unresolved. Germline CDR1 and CDR2: SGHDT and YYEEEE. V shed 0 bases and J shed 1 base, with 13 bases lying between them. This CDR3 region has 16 residues. CDR3 DNA: TGTGCCAGCAGCTTGGTGGATCCTCTAGGGAACACTGAAGCTTTCTTT. Translating it yields CASSLVDPLGNTEAFF. Looking up the rest from reference TRBV5-6 and TRBJ1-1 gives the full variable domain: DAGVTQSPTHLIKTRGQQVTLRCSPKSGHDTVSWYQQALGQGPQFIFQYYEEEERQRGNFPDRFSGHQFPNYSSELNVNALLLGDSALYLCASSLVDPLGNTEAFFGQGTRLTVV.

The genes are TRBV7-9 and TRBJ1-5; D call uncertain. V was trimmed by 6 bases and J by 1 base, leaving 13 bases between them. The CDR3 has 15 amino acids. CDR1 is SEHNR and CDR2 is FQNEAQ in the germline V gene (reference sequence). The DNA of the CDR3 is TGTGCCAGCAGTCCTCACGGGTCGAGCAATCAGCCCCAGCATTTT. Its protein is CASSPHGSSNQPQHF. Based on the CDR3 plus reference TRBV7-9 and TRBJ1-5, the full variable domain is DTGVSQNPRHKITKRGQNVTFRCDPISEHNRLYWYRQTLGQGPEFLTYFQNEAQLEKSRLLSDRFSAERPKGSFSTLEIQRTEQGDSAMYLCASSPHGSSNQPQHFGDGTRLSIL.

This chain joins TRBV2 and TRBJ2-5; maybe TRBD1 (6 bases). The CDR3 consists of 14 residues. Germline assignment: CDR1 SNHLY and CDR2 FYNNEI. Deletions cut 4 bases from V and 5 bases from J, with 14 bases between. Written as DNA, the CDR3 is TGTGCCAGCAGTGTTCTACAGGGTAGGGAGACCCAGTACTTC. This encodes CASSVLQGRETQYF.

The chain links TRBV2 to TRBJ1-1, with 7 bases lining up with TRBD1. CDR1 is SNHLY and CDR2 is FYNNEI in the germline V gene. V lost 5 bases to trimming and J lost 8 bases; unmatched junction nucleotides: 5. The length of the CDR3 is 12 residues. CDR3 sequence: CASSSQTGEAFF. The CDR3 nucleotides read TGTGCCAGCAGTTCTCAGACAGGGGAAGCTTTCTTT.

The chain recombines TRBV7-6 with TRBJ1-5; 7 bases map to TRBD1. The junction had 9 bases not matched to a gene; V was cut back by 5 bases and J by 8 bases. The CDR3 spans 14 residues. Germline assignment: CDR1 SGHVS and CDR2 FNYEAQ. CDR3 DNA sequence: TGTGCCAGCAGCCAGGGGGGCTCTGGGAAGCCCCAGCATTTT. Protein product: CASSQGGSGKPQHF.

This clone was observed a handful of times. The V call is TRBV7-2, the J call TRBJ2-7; the match to TRBD2 covers 10 bases. Looked up from germline, CDR1 is SGHTA and CDR2 is FQGNSA. The CDR3 has 15 residues. With V trimmed by 0 bases and J by 6 bases, 5 bases remained unmatched. CDR3 sequence (DNA): TGTGCCAGCAGCTTAGCGAGCGGGAGGGCCTCCGAGCAGTACTTC. It encodes CASSLASGRASEQYF.

This chain connects TRBV2 to TRBJ2-1; 11 nucleotides agree with TRBD2. Unmatched junction bases numbered 4, after V lost 7 bases and J lost 5 bases. Per the germline V gene, CDR1 is SNHLY and CDR2 is FYNNEI. CDR3 size: 14 residues. The CDR3 reads CASTQTSGDNEQFF. The CDR3 DNA follows: TGTGCCAGCACCCAGACTAGCGGGGACAATGAGCAGTTCTTC.

This clone came up a few times. This chain links TRBV29-1 with TRBJ2-1; D might be TRBD2 (5 bases). This CDR3 has 14 residues. CDR1 and CDR2 (germline): SQVTM, ANQGSEA. Trimming cost V 4 bases and J 8 bases, with 18 bases left between them. Here the CDR3 reads CSVAGGPGFDEQFF. The DNA of the CDR3 is TGCAGCGTTGCCGGAGGCCCGGGTTTCGATGAGCAGTTCTTC.

The sample holds a few counts of this clone. This rearrangement joins TRBV11-3 to TRBJ2-7; the D gene is possibly TRBD2 (5 bases). Trimming cost V 2 bases and J 3 bases, with 11 bases left between them. The CDR3 has 14 amino acids. CDR1 is SGHNT and CDR2 is YENEEA in the germline V gene. CDR3 residues: CASSLSAGHYEQYF. The CDR3 DNA follows: TGTGCCAGCAGCTTATCGGCGGGCCACTACGAGCAGTACTTC.

There are a few counts of this clone. The chain combines TRBV10-3 with TRBJ2-5; 14 nucleotides align to TRBD2. Near its end, the DNA agrees better with TRBJ2-7, so the J call may be wrong. The CDR3 runs 15 residues. CDR1 is ENHRY, CDR2 SYGVKD, per germline. Here the CDR3 DNA reads TGTGCCATCAGTGCAGGGACTAGCGGGAGTTACGAGCAGTACTTC. Translation gives CAISAGTSGSYEQYF.

This clone has more than one count but fewer than ten. This chain uses TRBV7-9 with TRBJ2-7; D possibly corresponds to TRBD1 (6 bases). This CDR3 is built from 16 residues. Trimming took 3 bases from V and 2 from J, leaving 17 bases between them. Germline V lookup: CDR1 SEHNR, CDR2 FQNEAQ (reference sequence). This CDR3 is CASSFGESQGTYEQYF. The CDR3 DNA is TGTGCCAGCAGCTTCGGGGAGTCCCAGGGGACCTACGAGCAGTACTTC.

The chain's CDR3 is CASSWGTGDGYTF. CDR3 coding DNA: TGCGCCAGCAGCTGGGGGACAGGGGATGGCTACACCTTC. J is TRBJ1-2 and V is TRBV5-1; TRBD1 agrees at 10 bases. Germline CDR1 and CDR2: SGHRS and YFSETQ. V was clipped by 3 bases and J by 6 bases; unmatched bases: 2. The CDR3 spans 13 residues.

This clone was counted between two and nine times. The chain is built from TRBV5-4 and TRBJ2-2, with D possibly TRBD1 on 5 matching bases. CDR3 length: 16 residues. V shed 5 bases and J shed 2 bases, with 16 bases lying between them. Germline-derived CDR1 and CDR2 are SGHNT and YYREEE (reference sequence). The CDR3: CASSPPAGINTGELFF. Written as DNA, the CDR3 is TGTGCCAGCAGTCCCCCCGCAGGGATTAACACCGGGGAGCTGTTTTTT.

V and J are TRBV20-1 and TRBJ2-7; D unresolved. Trimming removed 7 bases from V and 1 base from J, with 8 bases in between. The CDR3 covers 11 residues. The germline CDR1 and CDR2 sequences are DFQATT and SNEGSKA (reference sequence). The CDR3 DNA follows: TGCAGTGTGTTGCGTTCCTACGAGCAGTACTTC. Protein product: CSVLRSYEQYF.

This clone was counted only a few times. The J gene is TRBJ2-1, the V gene TRBV29-1; tentative D call: TRBD2 (5 bases). The V and J ends lost 0 bases and 0 bases respectively, with 6 bases between them. The CDR3 spans 14 residues. Germline V gives CDR1 SQVTM, CDR2 ANQGSEA. This CDR3 reads CSVEEGSSYNEQFF. CDR3 DNA: TGCAGCGTTGAAGAGGGGAGCTCCTACAATGAGCAGTTCTTC.

This clone was picked up many times. The genes are TRBV7-3 and TRBJ2-3, with 8 bases that match TRBD2. Germline CDR1 reads SGHTA; CDR2 reads FQGTGA. V was pared by 10 bases and J by 4 bases, with 10 bases of the junction left unmatched. The CDR3 runs 14 residues. DNA of the CDR3: TGTGCCACCTCTCGGGCGGGAGGTGCAGATACGCAGTATTTT. This encodes CATSRAGGADTQYF.

The chain joins TRBV4-1 to TRBJ2-5; possible D gene TRBD2, 6 bases. The CDR3 contains 15 residues. Germline V gene sequence: CDR1 MGHRA, CDR2 YSYEKL. Trimming took 3 bases from V and 9 from J, leaving 20 bases between them. CDR3 protein: CASSHPSRAQRAQYF. The CDR3 DNA reads TGCGCCAGCAGCCACCCCAGTCGGGCTCAGCGGGCCCAGTACTTC.

This clone has just a few counts. The chain recombines TRBV2 with TRBJ1-5, with a weak D call TRBD1 (6 bases). Trimming took off 4 bases at V and 4 bases at J, with 11 bases between the two ends. The CDR3 is made up of 14 amino acids. CDR1 is SNHLY and CDR2 is FYNNEI in the germline V gene. The DNA of the CDR3 is TGTGCCAGCAGTGCCGGCAGGGGTAATCAGCCCCAGCATTTT. Translation: CASSAGRGNQPQHF.

This chain uses TRBV18 with TRBJ2-7; a weak D match, TRBD1 (6 bases). V dropped 4 bases and J dropped 5 bases, with 9 bases sitting between them. Germline V gene sequence: CDR1 KGHSH, CDR2 LQKENI. This CDR3 is 12 amino acids long. CDR3 in amino acids: CASSQNRDEQYF. The CDR3 region has the DNA TGTGCCAGCTCACAAAACAGGGACGAGCAGTACTTC.

This clone appeared a few times. V gene TRBV7-9 combines with J gene TRBJ2-2; D is possibly TRBD1 (5 bases). V was trimmed by 2 bases and J by 6 bases, leaving 10 bases between them. The CDR3 sequence is 14 residues long. Looked up from germline, CDR1 is SEHNR and CDR2 is FQNEAQ (reference sequence). This CDR3 reads CASSLKTVAGELFF. CDR3 DNA sequence: TGTGCCAGCAGCTTAAAGACAGTGGCCGGGGAGCTGTTTTTT.

The sample holds a few counts of this clone. V gene TRBV28 combines with J gene TRBJ2-1; D remains unclear. The CDR3 totals 14 residues. The V end was cut by 3 bases, the J end by 1 base, with 7 bases between. Germline V gene sequence: CDR1 MDHEN, CDR2 SYDVKM. The CDR3, as DNA: TGTGCCAGCAGTTTCCAGGAATCCTACAATGAGCAGTTCTTC. It is translated as CASSFQESYNEQFF. Combining the CDR3 with reference TRBV28 and TRBJ2-1 gives the whole variable domain DVKVTQSSRYLVKRTGEKVFLECVQDMDHENMFWYRQDPGLGLRLIYFSYDVKMKEKGDIPEGYSVSREKKERFSLILESASTNQTSMYLCASSFQESYNEQFFGPGTRLTVL.